The rows below give T cell receptor beta chains drawn from one sample of a study of T-cell memory formation after mild COVID-19. TCRdb re-derived calls from the 5' RACE reads in MiXCR, one entry per CDR3 protein. Here the sample spans a few hundred thousand distinct CDR3 sequences, around 21% being singletons. Sequenced material: PBMCs or a T cell subset sorted from them (not recorded which). Receptor source: an adult woman who had mild COVID-19 (a few samples of this study predate the infection). Cell type and time point are not known. CDR3s include the opening cysteine and the closing phenylalanine or tryptophan. The D gene is left open where the match is weak. Not every row has a clone size; where given, it reads once, few, many or a size class.

cdr3_nt cdr3_aa d_call clone_size j_call v_call cdr3_length
TGCGCCAGCAGCTTGAAGGGACAGGGCCAAGAGACCCAGTACTTC CASSLKGQGQETQYF TRBD1 few TRBJ2-5 TRBV5-1 15
TGTGCCACCAGCCCCACACGGCAGGGAGCCGGGGAGCTGTTTTTT CATSPTRQGAGELFF - few TRBJ2-2 TRBV15 15
TGTGCCAGCAGCTCCCCTGTGAGCGGCTACACCTTC CASSSPVSGYTF - - TRBJ1-2 TRBV5-4 12
TGCAGCGCCCGAAACCCCAGCACAGATACGCAGTATTTT CSARNPSTDTQYF - - TRBJ2-3 TRBV29-1 13
TGTGCCAGCAGTTCTAGTGCTGACACAGGGTTGGGATCACCCCTCCACTTT CASSSSADTGLGSPLHF - - TRBJ1-6 TRBV12-3/TRBV12-4 17
TGTGCCAGCAGCCTGGACGTAGCAAAGTACAATGAGCAGTTCTTC CASSLDVAKYNEQFF - - TRBJ2-1 TRBV9 15
TGTGCCAGCAGCTTAGCGCGGGAACAGGGTTTGAGCAATCAGCCCCAGCATTTT CASSLAREQGLSNQPQHF - - TRBJ1-5 TRBV7-2 18
TGCGCCAGCAGCCACCCAGGGGAATCCTACGAGCAGTACTTC CASSHPGESYEQYF - - TRBJ2-7 TRBV4-1 14
TGTGCCAGCAGCGGTACAGGGGTAGGAACCGGGGAGCTGTTTTTT CASSGTGVGTGELFF TRBD1 - TRBJ2-2 TRBV7-2 15
TGCAGCGTTAAACCAACCGCAAAAACTGAAGCTTTCTTT CSVKPTAKTEAFF - - TRBJ1-1 TRBV29-1 13
TGTGCCGGCGAAAAGGGGGGTCTCTATGGCTACACCTTC CAGEKGGLYGYTF - - TRBJ1-2 TRBV7-9 13
TGTGCCAGCGGAGCTAGGACTAGCTCCTACAATGAGCAGTTCTTC CASGARTSSYNEQFF TRBD2 - TRBJ2-1 TRBV7-9 15
TGTGCCAGCAGCTTCCCCCGAACCGGGACAGCCTTCTATGGCTACACCTTC CASSFPRTGTAFYGYTF TRBD1 - TRBJ1-2 TRBV7-2 17
TGTGCCAGCAGCATCGCCGGGACTAGCTCCTATAATTCACCCCTCCACTTT CASSIAGTSSYNSPLHF - - TRBJ1-6 TRBV5-5 17
TGTGCCAGCAGAAACTACAATGAGCAGTTCTTC CASRNYNEQFF - few TRBJ2-1 TRBV12-3/TRBV12-4 11
TGTGCCTGGAGTGTACTAGGGCGAGGGGATTACGAGCAGTACTTC CAWSVLGRGDYEQYF - few TRBJ2-7 TRBV30 15
TGCGCCAGCAGCCAAGAAGCGGGCGGAGTCTACGAGCAGTACTTC CASSQEAGGVYEQYF - - TRBJ2-7 TRBV4-3 15
TGTGCCAGCAGTCATAGACTAGCGGGAGGCCCTCTACAAGAGACCCAGTACTTC CASSHRLAGGPLQETQYF TRBD2 - TRBJ2-5 TRBV7-2 18
TGTGCCAGCAGGCGGTTAGGTACGCAGTATTTT CASRRLGTQYF - few TRBJ2-3 TRBV12-3/TRBV12-4 11
TGTGCCACCAGTGATCCGGGACAGCTAAGCACAGATACGCAGTATTTT CATSDPGQLSTDTQYF TRBD1 - TRBJ2-3 TRBV24-1 16
TGTGCCAGCAGCTTAAGGGACAGGGGACAAGCTTTCTTT CASSLRDRGQAFF TRBD1 few TRBJ1-1 TRBV7-2 13
TGCGCCAGCAGCCAGGGGACAGGGGTCAATCAGCCCCAGCATTTT CASSQGTGVNQPQHF TRBD1 - TRBJ1-5 TRBV4-3 15
TGTGCCAGCAGCTTAGACAGGCCCGGGGAGCTGTTTTTT CASSLDRPGELFF - many TRBJ2-2 TRBV7-2 13
TGTGCTAGTGGTTTGGACCCACAGGGGGCGGGCGGGGAGCTGTTTTTT CASGLDPQGAGGELFF TRBD1 - TRBJ2-2 TRBV12-5 16
TGTGCCAGCAACACCTTCGGGACTAGCGTTTATTTT CASNTFGTSVYF TRBD2 many TRBJ2-3 TRBV6-1 12
TGTGCCAGCAGCTCCTCCAGACAGGCCCCCCACGAGCAGTACTTC CASSSSRQAPHEQYF - - TRBJ2-7 TRBV7-9 15
TGCGCCAGCAGCCCGCAGGTAGCGAGCACTGAAGCTTTCTTT CASSPQVASTEAFF - - TRBJ1-1 TRBV5-1 14
TGTGCCAGCAGCCAAGAACTACTCGGGGCCCAGTACTTC CASSQELLGAQYF - - TRBJ2-5 TRBV14 13
TGTGCCAGCAGTTTCGGTCAGGGAGAGGGAGCAGTGAACACTGAAGCTTTCTTT CASSFGQGEGAVNTEAFF - few TRBJ1-1 TRBV12-3/TRBV12-4 18
TGTGCCACCAGCTCCAAGACGTCAACTAATGAAAAACTGTTTTTT CATSSKTSTNEKLFF - - TRBJ1-4 TRBV15 15
TGTGCCAGCAGTTACTTAACAGGTTTCGGGAGCTACAATGAGCAGTTCTTC CASSYLTGFGSYNEQFF - - TRBJ2-1 TRBV6-5 17
TGCAGCGTTGAAAAGGGGTGGACTGAAGCTTTCTTT CSVEKGWTEAFF - - TRBJ1-1 TRBV29-1 12
TGTGCCAGCAGAGGAGGGCAGGGGGGCGAGGGTGACACCTTC CASRGGQGGEGDTF TRBD1 - TRBJ1-2 TRBV2 14
TGTGCCAGCAGCGGAACAGAAGAGACCCAGTACTTC CASSGTEETQYF - few TRBJ2-5 TRBV9 12
TGTGCCAGCCGGAAGGGGAATTCACCCCTCCACTTT CASRKGNSPLHF - few TRBJ1-6 TRBV7-9 12
TGTGCCAGCAGCTACAGGGGGACCGAGCAGTACTTC CASSYRGTEQYF TRBD1 - TRBJ2-7 TRBV7-6 12
TGTGCCAGCAGCCATTTGGCAGGCAAAGAGACCCAGTACTTC CASSHLAGKETQYF - - TRBJ2-5 TRBV5-5 14
TGCAGTGCCCCGCTGGGGGCCCAGGCCACAGATACGCAGTATTTT CSAPLGAQATDTQYF - - TRBJ2-3 TRBV20-1 15
TGTGCCAGTAGTTCCAGACCAAGGACTAATGAAAAACTGTTTTTT CASSSRPRTNEKLFF - - TRBJ1-4 TRBV19 15
TGTGCCAGCAGCGGGTCTGCAATAACCGGGGAGCTGTTTTTT CASSGSAITGELFF - - TRBJ2-2 TRBV9 14
TGTGCCAGCAGTTCCGGGATAGCGGGAGGGATCGAGCAGTACTTC CASSSGIAGGIEQYF TRBD2 - TRBJ2-7 TRBV12-3/TRBV12-4 15
TGTGCCAGTAGCACAGGGGGATTTGAAGAGACCCAGTACTTC CASSTGGFEETQYF TRBD1 - TRBJ2-5 TRBV19 14
TGCGCCAGCAGCCTGATAGACTACCAAGAGACCCAGTACTTC CASSLIDYQETQYF - few TRBJ2-5 TRBV5-1 14
TGTGCCTGGAGTACCCTGGGGGGGAACACTGAAGCTTTCTTT CAWSTLGGNTEAFF - few TRBJ1-1 TRBV30 14
TGTGCCAGCAGCTCCACCAGGGGGGGGATCTATGGCTACACCTTC CASSSTRGGIYGYTF TRBD1 - TRBJ1-2 TRBV7-9 15
TGTGCCAGCATAAAAGGGGCGGGAGGGACTTACAATGAGCAGTTCTTC CASIKGAGGTYNEQFF TRBD2 many TRBJ2-1 TRBV12-3/TRBV12-4 16
TGTGCCAGCAGCCGGGACAGTCTCTCCTCTGGAAACACCATATATTTT CASSRDSLSSGNTIYF TRBD1 few TRBJ1-3 TRBV13 16
TGCGCCAGCAGCTTGGCCCCGACGGCGTCGGTGGGGGGTTCACCCCTCCACTTT CASSLAPTASVGGSPLHF - - TRBJ1-6 TRBV5-1 18
TGCAGCGTCTTCCTCGGGGAAGGTGACCACTCTGGGGCCAACGTCCTGACTTTC CSVFLGEGDHSGANVLTF - - TRBJ2-6 TRBV29-1 18
TGCGCCAGCAGCCAAGATCGGGGACAGGGGTCAGATACGCAGTATTTT CASSQDRGQGSDTQYF TRBD1 - TRBJ2-3 TRBV4-3 16
TGTGCCAGCAGTCAATACGGGCCAGGGGGAGAGACCCAGTACTTC CASSQYGPGGETQYF TRBD1 - TRBJ2-5 TRBV7-2 15
TGTGCCAGCAGCTCCCACACGGCGGGGACCCAGCATTTT CASSSHTAGTQHF - - TRBJ1-5 TRBV7-6 13
TGTGCCAGCGCCGAAGGGACCCAGTACTTC CASAEGTQYF - - TRBJ2-5 TRBV7-9 10
TGTGCCAGCGCTAACAGGGAGAATCAGCCCCAGCATTTT CASANRENQPQHF - few TRBJ1-5 TRBV7-9 13
TGTGCCAGCAGCTCACCGAGGGACCATGGGAAAGAGACCCAGTACTTC CASSSPRDHGKETQYF - few TRBJ2-5 TRBV7-6 16
TGTGCCAGCAGCCAAGAAAGGAAGACCCAGTACTTC CASSQERKTQYF - few TRBJ2-5 TRBV3-1 12
TGTGCCAGCAGCCCGGAGACAGGGTACAATGAGCAGTTCTTC CASSPETGYNEQFF TRBD1 - TRBJ2-1 TRBV9 14
TGTGCCAGCAGTTCCGGACAGGCGAACTTCTACGAGCAGTACTTC CASSSGQANFYEQYF TRBD1 - TRBJ2-7 TRBV12-3/TRBV12-4 15
TGCGCCAGCAGCGACGGGGCCTCGAGGACCGGGGAGCTGTTTTTT CASSDGASRTGELFF - few TRBJ2-2 TRBV5-1 15
TGTGCCACCGGATTCACCGGGGAGCTGTTTTTT CATGFTGELFF - few TRBJ2-2 TRBV18 11